This TCR beta chain is drawn from a study of T cell changes during pregnancy in multiple sclerosis. The germline V gene has CDR1 MGHDK and CDR2 SYGVNS. The V and J ends lost 1 base and 0 bases respectively, with 13 bases between them. There are 17 residues in the CDR3. Here immunoSEQ multiplex PCR was the method, and the copy in TCRdb shows in-frame clones only, minus some. Here the sample spans about 40,000 clones, 92% being singletons. Sequenced here: CD8+ T cells from peripheral blood mononuclear cells, sampled in the first trimester of pregnancy. The clonotype originates from a female donor with multiple sclerosis, enrolled in a pregnancy study. The V and J genes are TRBV25-1 and TRBJ1-5; D perhaps matches TRBD1 (5 bases). The CDR3 coding sequence is TGTGCCAGCAGTGAATTCGGGGGGGAGGATAGCAATCAGCCCCAGCATTTT. Amino acids: CASSEFGGEDSNQPQHF.